This record looks at one T cell receptor (beta chain) sequence and its context. Original processing methods: Amplification with reference gene primers provided the estimates of nucleated cell counts. Using immunoSEQ multiplex PCR, the repertoire was profiled, and TCRdb retains in-frame clones only, with some absent. V, J and clone size were drawn from that table, and D and trimming were deduced from the DNA. The repertoire includes 75,000 to 95,000 clones, around 79% of them detected once, and about 5.4% sits in the top ten. This specimen belongs to a study of blood T cell repertoires in COVID-19. CDR1 SGHTA and CDR2 FQGNSA come from the germline V gene. The CDR3 spans 15 residues. Trimming left V 2 bases short and J 4 bases short, with 12 bases between.

The chain combines TRBV7-2 with TRBJ1-3, with a tentative D call TRBD1 (5 bases). This TCR derives from a woman aged 80 or over with active or convalescent COVID-19. The sample consisted of peripheral blood. The CDR3 sequence: CASSLSWRDGNTIYF. CDR3 sequence (DNA): TGTGCCAGCAGCTTATCTTGGCGGGACGGAAACACCATATATTTT.